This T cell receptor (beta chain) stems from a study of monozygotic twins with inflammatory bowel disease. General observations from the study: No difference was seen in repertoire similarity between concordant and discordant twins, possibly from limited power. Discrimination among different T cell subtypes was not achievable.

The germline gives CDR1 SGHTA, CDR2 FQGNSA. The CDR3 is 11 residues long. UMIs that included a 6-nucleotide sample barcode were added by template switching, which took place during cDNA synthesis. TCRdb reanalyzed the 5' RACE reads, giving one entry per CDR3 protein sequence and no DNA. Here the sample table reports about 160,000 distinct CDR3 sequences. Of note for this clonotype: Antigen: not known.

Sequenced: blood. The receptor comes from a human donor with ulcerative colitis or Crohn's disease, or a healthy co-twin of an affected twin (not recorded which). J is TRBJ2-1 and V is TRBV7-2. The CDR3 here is CASQGYNEQFF.